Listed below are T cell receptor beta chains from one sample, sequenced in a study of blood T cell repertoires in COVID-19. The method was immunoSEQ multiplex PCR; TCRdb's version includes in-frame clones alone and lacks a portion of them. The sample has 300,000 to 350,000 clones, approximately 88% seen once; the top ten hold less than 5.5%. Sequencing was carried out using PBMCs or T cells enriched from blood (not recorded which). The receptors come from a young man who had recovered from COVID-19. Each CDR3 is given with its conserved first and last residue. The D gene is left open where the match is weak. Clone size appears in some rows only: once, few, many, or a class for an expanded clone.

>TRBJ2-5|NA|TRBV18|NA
TGTGCCAGCTCACCACGCACAGGAGACCAAGAGACCCAGTACTTC
CASSPRTGDQETQYF
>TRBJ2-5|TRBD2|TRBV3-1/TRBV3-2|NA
TGTGCCAGCAGCCAAGACTCGGGGGGGCTGGAGACCCAGTACTTC
CASSQDSGGLETQYF
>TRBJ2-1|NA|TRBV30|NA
TGTGCCTGGAACCAGGGTGTGGATGAGCAGTTCTTC
CAWNQGVDEQFF
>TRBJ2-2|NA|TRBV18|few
TGTGCCAGCTCACCGATGGGACAAACCGGGGAGCTGTTTTTT
CASSPMGQTGELFF
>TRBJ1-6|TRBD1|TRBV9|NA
TGTGCCAGCAGCGAACAAAACAGGGGGAACTCCTATAATTCACCCCTCCACTTT
CASSEQNRGNSYNSPLHF
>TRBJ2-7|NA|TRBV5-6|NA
TGTGCCAGCAGCTTGGATGCAGGGGTGAAAACATTTGCCGAGCAGTACTTC
CASSLDAGVKTFAEQYF
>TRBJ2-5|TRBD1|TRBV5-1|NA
TGCGCCAGCAGCTTGGGGGCGGGACAGGGGGCCGGAGAGACCCAGTACTTC
CASSLGAGQGAGETQYF
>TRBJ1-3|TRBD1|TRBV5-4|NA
TGTGCCAGCAGCTTGGACAGGGGGCCTGGAAACACCATATATTTT
CASSLDRGPGNTIYF
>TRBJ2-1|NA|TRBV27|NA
TGTGCCAGCAGATCATCCGGGAAGGGGGACAATGAGCAGTTCTTC
CASRSSGKGDNEQFF
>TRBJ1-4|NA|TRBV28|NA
TGTGCCAGCAGTTTCTTACAGTATGAAAAACTGTTTTTT
CASSFLQYEKLFF
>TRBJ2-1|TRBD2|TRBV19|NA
TGTGCCAGTAGTACCGAGGGAGTGGGGAGGGCTGAGCAGTTCTTC
CASSTEGVGRAEQFF
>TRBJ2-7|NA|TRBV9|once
TGTGCCAGCAGCGAAACGGGACTGTCCTACGAGCAGTACTTC
CASSETGLSYEQYF
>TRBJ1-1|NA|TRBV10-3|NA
TGTGCCATCAGTGAGAGGGGTTGGGACACTGAAGCTTTCTTT
CAISERGWDTEAFF
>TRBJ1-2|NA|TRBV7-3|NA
TGTGCCAGCAGTATCGATGGGGGCCGGGGCTACACCTTC
CASSIDGGRGYTF
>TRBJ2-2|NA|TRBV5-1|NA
TGCGCCAGCAGACCACCGGCAGGAGGCACGAACACCGGGGAGCTGTTTTTT
CASRPPAGGTNTGELFF
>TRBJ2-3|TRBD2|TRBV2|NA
TGTGCCAGCAGTGGAGGGACTAGCGGGACAGATACGCAGTATTTT
CASSGGTSGTDTQYF
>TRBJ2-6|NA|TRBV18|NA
TGTGCCAGCTCAGACATGACGGCTGGGGCCAACGTCCTGACTTTC
CASSDMTAGANVLTF
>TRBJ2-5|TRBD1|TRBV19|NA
TGTGCCAGTAGTAAAGGGGGCTGGGGTCAAGAGACCCAGTACTTC
CASSKGGWGQETQYF
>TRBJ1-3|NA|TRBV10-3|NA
TGTGCCACCAGACCCTACTCTGGAAACACCATATATTTT
CATRPYSGNTIYF
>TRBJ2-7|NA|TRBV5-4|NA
TGTGCCAGCAGCTTGGCCGGATTAGCTGGGCAGTACTTC
CASSLAGLAGQYF
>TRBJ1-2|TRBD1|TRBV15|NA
TGTGCCACCAGCCCCAAACAGGGGGACTATGGCTACACCTTC
CATSPKQGDYGYTF
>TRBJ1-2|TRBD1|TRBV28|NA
TGTGCCAGCAGTCCCCAGGGGGGCCTGACCTACGGCTACACCTTC
CASSPQGGLTYGYTF
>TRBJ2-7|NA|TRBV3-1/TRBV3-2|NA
TGTGCCAGCAGCCCTACAGGGAGTTCCTACTACGAGCAGTACTTC
CASSPTGSSYYEQYF
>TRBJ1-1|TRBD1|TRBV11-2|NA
TGTGCCAGCAGCGCGAGACAGGGGATGAACACTGAAGCTTTCTTT
CASSARQGMNTEAFF
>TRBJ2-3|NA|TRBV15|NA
TGTGCCACCAGCAGAGATTTGCAGGTTCCCGGAAATTTGCTGTATTTT
CATSRDLQVPGNLLYF
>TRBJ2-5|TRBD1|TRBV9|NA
TGTGCCAGCAGCCCAGGGGGCTTCCAAGAGACCCAGTACTTC
CASSPGGFQETQYF
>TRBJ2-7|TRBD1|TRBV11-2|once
TGTGCCAGCAGCTTAGGGTTGGGGACAGTGAGTTTTGAGCAGTACTTC
CASSLGLGTVSFEQYF
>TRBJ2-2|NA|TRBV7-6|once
TGTGCCAGCAGCCTCCGGGGGGCTCTTGACACCGGGGAGCTGTTTTTT
CASSLRGALDTGELFF
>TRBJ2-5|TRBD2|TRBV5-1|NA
TGCGCCAGCAGCTTGGGACTAGCAGGAGAGACCCAGTACTTC
CASSLGLAGETQYF
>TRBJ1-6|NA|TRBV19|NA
TGTGCCAGTAGCGAACAGGGACGTAATTCACCCCTCCACTTT
CASSEQGRNSPLHF
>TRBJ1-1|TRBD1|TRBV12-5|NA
TGTGCTAGTGGTCTGGACAGGGCAGCTGAAGCTTTCTTT
CASGLDRAAEAFF
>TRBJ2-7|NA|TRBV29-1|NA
TGCAGCGTTGATAGGCCAGGTTCCTACGAGCAGTACTTC
CSVDRPGSYEQYF
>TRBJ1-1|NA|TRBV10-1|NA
TGCGCCAGCACCGCGGGCGACTCTAACACTGAAGCTTTCTTT
CASTAGDSNTEAFF
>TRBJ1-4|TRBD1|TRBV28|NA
TGTGCCAGCAGTTTAATAGGACAGGGGGATGAAAAACTGTTTTTT
CASSLIGQGDEKLFF
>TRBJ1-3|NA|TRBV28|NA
TGTGCCAGCAGTTTAAGCCGCTCTGGAAACACCATATATTTT
CASSLSRSGNTIYF
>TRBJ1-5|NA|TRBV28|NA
TGTGCCAGCAGTTTCCAGGGCAATCAGCCCCAGCATTTT
CASSFQGNQPQHF
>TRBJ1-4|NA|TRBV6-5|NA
TGTGCCAGCAGTTACTCTACAGCAAATGAAAAACTGTTTTTT
CASSYSTANEKLFF
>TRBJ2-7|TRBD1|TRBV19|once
TGTGCCAGTAGTGACAGGGCGGGCTACGAGCAGTACTTC
CASSDRAGYEQYF
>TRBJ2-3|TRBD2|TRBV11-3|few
TGTGCCAGCAGCCCCCGGACTAGTTCAGATACGCAGTATTTT
CASSPRTSSDTQYF
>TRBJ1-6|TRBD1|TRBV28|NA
TGTGCCAGCAGTTTATTGATACAGGGGAGATATAATTCACCCCTCCACTTT
CASSLLIQGRYNSPLHF
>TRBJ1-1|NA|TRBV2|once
TGTGCCAGCAGAGAGGCAGGGGCGAACACTGAAGCTTTCTTT
CASREAGANTEAFF
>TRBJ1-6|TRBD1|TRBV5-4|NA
TGTGCCAGCAGCTTGGGACGGACAGGGGATTCACCCCTCCACTTT
CASSLGRTGDSPLHF
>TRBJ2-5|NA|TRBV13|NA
TGTGCCAGCAGCTTAGGGTACCAGGGGCTAGAGACCCAGTACTTC
CASSLGYQGLETQYF
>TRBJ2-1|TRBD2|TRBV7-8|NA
TGTGCCAGCAGACCTGGACTAGCGGGGGTATACAATGAGCAGTTCTTC
CASRPGLAGVYNEQFF
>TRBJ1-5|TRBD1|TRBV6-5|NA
TGTGCCAGCAGTTACTTGGGACAGACCTCCCCCCAGCATTTT
CASSYLGQTSPQHF
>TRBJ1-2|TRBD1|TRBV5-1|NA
TGCGCCAGCAGCCCTACAGGGGGTTTCGGCTACACCTTC
CASSPTGGFGYTF
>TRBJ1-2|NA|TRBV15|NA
TGTGCCACCAGCAGAGGTACCCAAGAGAGCTATGGCTACACCTTC
CATSRGTQESYGYTF
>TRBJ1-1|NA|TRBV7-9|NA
TGTGCCAGCAGCCTTCAAACAGGGTTTGATCGAGCTTTCTTT
CASSLQTGFDRAFF
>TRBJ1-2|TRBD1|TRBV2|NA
TGTGCCAGCAGTGAAGGTTGGGACAGTTCCTATGGCTACACCTTC
CASSEGWDSSYGYTF
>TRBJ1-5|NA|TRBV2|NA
TGTGCCAGCAGCGACAGCCAGGCGAGCAATCAGCCCCAGCATTTT
CASSDSQASNQPQHF
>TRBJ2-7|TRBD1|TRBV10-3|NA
TGTGCCATCAGAGATTGGACAGGCGAGTCCTACGAGCAGTACTTC
CAIRDWTGESYEQYF
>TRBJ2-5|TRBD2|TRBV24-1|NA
TGTGCCACCAGTGACCCCGGGGGGTCCCAAGAGACCCAGTACTTC
CATSDPGGSQETQYF
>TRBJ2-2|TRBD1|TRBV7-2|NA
TGTGCCAGCAGCCTTAGTGGGCCAGGGGGCGCGGGCACCGGGGAGCTGTTTTTT
CASSLSGPGGAGTGELFF